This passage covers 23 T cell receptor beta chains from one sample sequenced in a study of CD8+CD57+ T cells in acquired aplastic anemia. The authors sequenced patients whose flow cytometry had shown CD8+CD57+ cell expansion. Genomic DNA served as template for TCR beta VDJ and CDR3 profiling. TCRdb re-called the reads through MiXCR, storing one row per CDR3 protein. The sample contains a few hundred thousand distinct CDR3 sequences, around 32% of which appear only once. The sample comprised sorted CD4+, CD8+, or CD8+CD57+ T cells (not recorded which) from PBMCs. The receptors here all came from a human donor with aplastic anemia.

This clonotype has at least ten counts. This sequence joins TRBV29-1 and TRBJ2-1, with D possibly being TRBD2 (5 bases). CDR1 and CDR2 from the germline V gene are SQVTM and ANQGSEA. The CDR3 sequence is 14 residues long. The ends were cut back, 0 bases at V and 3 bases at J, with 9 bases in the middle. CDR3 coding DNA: TGCAGCGTTGAAGACGGGATCCTCTACAATGAGCAGTTCTTC. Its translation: CSVEDGILYNEQFF.

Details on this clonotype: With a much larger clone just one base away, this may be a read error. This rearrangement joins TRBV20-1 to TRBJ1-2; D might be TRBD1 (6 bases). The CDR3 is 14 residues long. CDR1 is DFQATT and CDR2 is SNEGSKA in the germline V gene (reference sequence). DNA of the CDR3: TGCAGTGCCAGCCCATCGGGGGGGCGAGGTGGCTGCACCTTC. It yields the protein CSASPSGGRGGCTF.

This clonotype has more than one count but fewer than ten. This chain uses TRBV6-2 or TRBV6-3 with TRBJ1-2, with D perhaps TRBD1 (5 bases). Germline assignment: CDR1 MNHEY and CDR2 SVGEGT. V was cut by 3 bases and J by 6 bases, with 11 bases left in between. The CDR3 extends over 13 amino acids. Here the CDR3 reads CASSYSGYDGYTF. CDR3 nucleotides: TGTGCCAGCAGTTATTCAGGGTATGATGGCTACACCTTC.

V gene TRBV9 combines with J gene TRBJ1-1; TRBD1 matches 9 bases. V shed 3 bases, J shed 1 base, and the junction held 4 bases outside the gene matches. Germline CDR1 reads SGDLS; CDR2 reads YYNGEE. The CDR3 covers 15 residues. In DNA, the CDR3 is TGTGCCAGCAGCGCCCAGACAGGGGGGAACACTGAAGCTTTCTTT. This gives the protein CASSAQTGGNTEAFF.

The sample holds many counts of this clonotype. Written as DNA, the CDR3 is TGTGCCACCAGCAGAGCCGGGGATATTCAGCCCCAGCATTTT. Its translation is CATSRAGDIQPQHF. This sequence joins TRBV15 and TRBJ1-5; D gene unclear. The length of the CDR3 is 14 residues. Trimming cost V 1 base and J 6 bases, with 10 bases left between them. Germline V gene data show CDR1 as LNHNV and CDR2 as YYDKDF (reference sequence).

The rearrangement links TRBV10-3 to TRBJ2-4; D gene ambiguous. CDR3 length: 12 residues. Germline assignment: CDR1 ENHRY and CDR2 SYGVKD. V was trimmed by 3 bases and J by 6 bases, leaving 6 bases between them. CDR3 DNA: TGTGCCATCAGTGATGGTCCAAACATTCAGTACTTC. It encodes CAISDGPNIQYF.

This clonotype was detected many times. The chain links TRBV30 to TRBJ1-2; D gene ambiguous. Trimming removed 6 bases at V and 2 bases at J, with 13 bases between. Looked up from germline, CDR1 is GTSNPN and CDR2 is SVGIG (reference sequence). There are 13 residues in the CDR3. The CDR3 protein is CACYLWGNYGYTF. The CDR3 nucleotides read TGTGCCTGTTATTTGTGGGGAAACTATGGCTACACCTTC.

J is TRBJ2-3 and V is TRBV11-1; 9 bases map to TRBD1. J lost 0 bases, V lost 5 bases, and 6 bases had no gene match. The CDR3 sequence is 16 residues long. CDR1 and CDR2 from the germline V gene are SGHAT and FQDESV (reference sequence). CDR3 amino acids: CASSPGQGFSTDTQYF. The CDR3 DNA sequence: TGTGCCAGCAGCCCCGGACAGGGGTTTAGCACAGATACGCAGTATTTT.

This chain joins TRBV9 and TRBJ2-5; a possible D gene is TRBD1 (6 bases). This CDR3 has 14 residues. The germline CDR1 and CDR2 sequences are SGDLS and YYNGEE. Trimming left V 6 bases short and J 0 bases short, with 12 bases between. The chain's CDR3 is CASTVDSNQETQYF. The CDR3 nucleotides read TGTGCCAGCACCGTGGACAGCAACCAAGAGACCCAGTACTTC.

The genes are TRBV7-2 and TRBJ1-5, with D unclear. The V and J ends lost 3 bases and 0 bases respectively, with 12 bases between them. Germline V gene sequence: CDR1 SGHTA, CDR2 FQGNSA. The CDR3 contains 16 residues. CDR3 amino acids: CASSLGGLNSNQPQHF. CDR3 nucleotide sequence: TGTGCCAGCAGCTTGGGAGGGCTTAATAGCAATCAGCCCCAGCATTTT. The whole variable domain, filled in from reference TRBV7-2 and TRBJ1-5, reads GAGVSQSPSNKVTEKGKDVELRCDPISGHTALYWYRQSLGQGLEFLIYFQGNSAPDKSGLPSDRFSAERTGGSVSTLTIQRTQQEDSAVYLCASSLGGLNSNQPQHFGDGTRLSIL.

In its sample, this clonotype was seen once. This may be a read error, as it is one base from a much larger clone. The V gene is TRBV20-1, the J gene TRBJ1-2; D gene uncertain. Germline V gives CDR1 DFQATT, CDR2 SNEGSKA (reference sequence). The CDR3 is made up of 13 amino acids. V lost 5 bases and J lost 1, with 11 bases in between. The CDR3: CSAGLADNYGYTF. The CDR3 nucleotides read TGCAGTGCTGGTCTGGCCGATAACTATGGCTACACCTTC.

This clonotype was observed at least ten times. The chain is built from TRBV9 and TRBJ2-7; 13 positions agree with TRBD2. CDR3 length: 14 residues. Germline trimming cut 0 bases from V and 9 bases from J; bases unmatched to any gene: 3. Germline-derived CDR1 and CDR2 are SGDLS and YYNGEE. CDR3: CASSVELAGGRQYF. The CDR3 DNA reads TGTGCCAGCAGCGTAGAACTAGCGGGAGGGAGGCAGTACTTC.

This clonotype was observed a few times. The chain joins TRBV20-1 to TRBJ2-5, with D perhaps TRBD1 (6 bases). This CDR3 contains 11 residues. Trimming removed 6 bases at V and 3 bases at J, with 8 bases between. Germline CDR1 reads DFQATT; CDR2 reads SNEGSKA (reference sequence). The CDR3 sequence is CSARGEETQYF. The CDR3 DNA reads TGCAGTGCCAGGGGAGAAGAGACCCAGTACTTC.

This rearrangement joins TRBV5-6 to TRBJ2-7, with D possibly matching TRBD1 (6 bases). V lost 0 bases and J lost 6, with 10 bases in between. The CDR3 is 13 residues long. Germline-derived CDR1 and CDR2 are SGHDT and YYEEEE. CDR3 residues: CASSLGLTGEQYF. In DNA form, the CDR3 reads TGTGCCAGCAGCTTGGGTCTGACAGGCGAGCAGTACTTC.

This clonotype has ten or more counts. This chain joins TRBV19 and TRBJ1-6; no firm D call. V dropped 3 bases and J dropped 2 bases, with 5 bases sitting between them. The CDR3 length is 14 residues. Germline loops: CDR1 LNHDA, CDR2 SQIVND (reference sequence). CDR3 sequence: CASSMVAYNSPLHF. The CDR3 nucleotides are TGTGCCAGTAGTATGGTCGCCTATAATTCACCCCTCCACTTT.

CDR3 bases: TGTGCCAGCACCGAGGGGGACAGGGGAGAGACCCAGTACTTC. This gives the protein CASTEGDRGETQYF. The chain links TRBV2 to TRBJ2-5; 10 bases align to TRBD1. Trimming at V came to 7 bases and at J to 4 bases, leaving 6 bases not matched to a gene. This CDR3 has 14 amino acids. Germline values: CDR1 SNHLY, CDR2 FYNNEI. The whole variable domain, filled in from reference TRBV2 and TRBJ2-5, reads EPEVTQTPSHQVTQMGQEVILRCVPISNHLYFYWYRQILGQKVEFLVSFYNNEISEKSEIFDDQFSVERPDGSNFTLKIRSTKLEDSAMYFCASTEGDRGETQYFGPGTRLLVL.

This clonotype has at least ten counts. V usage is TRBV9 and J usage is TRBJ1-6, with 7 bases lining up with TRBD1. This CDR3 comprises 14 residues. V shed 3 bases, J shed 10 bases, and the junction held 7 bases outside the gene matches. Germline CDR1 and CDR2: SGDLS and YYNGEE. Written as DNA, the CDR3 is TGTGCCAGCAGCGAAACAGGGGTACGGTCACCCCTCCACTTT. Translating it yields CASSETGVRSPLHF.

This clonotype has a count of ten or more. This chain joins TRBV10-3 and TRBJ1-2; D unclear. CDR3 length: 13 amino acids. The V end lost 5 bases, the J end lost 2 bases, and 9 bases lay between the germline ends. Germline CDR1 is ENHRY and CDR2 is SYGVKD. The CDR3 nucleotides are TGTGCCATCAGTCTGGAAGGGAACTATGGCTACACCTTC. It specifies CAISLEGNYGYTF.

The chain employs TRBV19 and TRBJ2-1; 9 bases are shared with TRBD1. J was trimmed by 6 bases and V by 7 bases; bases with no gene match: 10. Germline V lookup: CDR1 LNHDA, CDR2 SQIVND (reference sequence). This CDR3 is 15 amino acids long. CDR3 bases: TGTGCCAGTAATACTCCGAGGACAGGGGTCAATGAGCAGTTCTTC. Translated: CASNTPRTGVNEQFF.

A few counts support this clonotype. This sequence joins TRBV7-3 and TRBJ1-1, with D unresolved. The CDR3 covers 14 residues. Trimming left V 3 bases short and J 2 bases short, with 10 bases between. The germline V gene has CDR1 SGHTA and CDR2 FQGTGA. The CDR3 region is CASSFTKINTEAFF. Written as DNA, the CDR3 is TGTGCCAGCAGCTTCACGAAGATAAACACTGAAGCTTTCTTT.

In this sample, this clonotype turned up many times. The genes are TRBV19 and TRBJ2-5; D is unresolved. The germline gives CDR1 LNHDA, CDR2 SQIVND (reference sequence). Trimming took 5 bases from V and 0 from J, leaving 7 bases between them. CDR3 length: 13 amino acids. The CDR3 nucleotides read TGTGCCAGTAGTCTTCGAAACCAAGAGACCCAGTACTTC. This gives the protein CASSLRNQETQYF.

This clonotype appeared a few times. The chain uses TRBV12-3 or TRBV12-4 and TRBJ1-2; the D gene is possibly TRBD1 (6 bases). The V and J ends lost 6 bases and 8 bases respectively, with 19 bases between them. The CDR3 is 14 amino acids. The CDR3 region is CASSSTRGSSGYTF. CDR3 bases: TGTGCCAGCAGCTCCACCAGGGGATCGTCCGGCTACACCTTC.

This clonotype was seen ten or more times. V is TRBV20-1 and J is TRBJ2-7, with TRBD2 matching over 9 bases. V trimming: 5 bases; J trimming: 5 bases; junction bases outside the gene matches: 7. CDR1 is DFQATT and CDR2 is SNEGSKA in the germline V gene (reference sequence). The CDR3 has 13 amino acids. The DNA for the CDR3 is TGCAGTGCTGTAGCGGGAGTCTCACACGAGCAGTACTTC. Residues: CSAVAGVSHEQYF.